This T cell receptor (beta chain) was identified during a study of shared clonotypes between healthy human individuals. Turning to the study itself: Per donor, three plates held CD4 naive cells, three held CD4 memory, two held CD8 naive and one held CD8 memory.

Using around 200 ng DNA, 30,000 to 35,000 T cell genomes, the sorted-subset replicate PCRs were run. Data came from immunoSEQ multiplex PCR; TCRdb stores just in-frame clones and leaves some out. There are 2 million to 2.5 million clones in the sample; roughly 93% occur only once, and 0.39% lies in the top ten. Germline CDR1 is MDHEN and CDR2 is SYDVKM. This CDR3 comprises 14 residues. Trimming stripped 3 bases from V and 6 bases from J, with 12 bases between. The rearrangement links TRBV28 to TRBJ2-1; no reliable D call. Sequenced: naive CD4+ T cells from PBMCs. Stated subset: CD45RA+ positively selected. The TCR was taken from a man younger than 35 in good health. Some clones in this sample may be carry-over from other donors' samples. As DNA, the CDR3 is TGTGCCAGCAGTTTTCAAGGGTCGTTCAATGAGCAGTTCTTC. Protein sequence: CASSFQGSFNEQFF.